This T cell receptor beta chain was captured by sequencing in a study of T-cell memory formation after mild COVID-19. Whole-study results and caveats: Contracting clones localized mainly to CM and EM when CD4+ and mainly to EMRA when CD8+.

It was 5'RACE with constant-segment primers that produced the TCR alpha and TCR beta cDNA libraries, which carried sample barcodes and UMIs. TCRdb reprocessed the 5' RACE reads with MiXCR, giving one entry per CDR3 protein. The data contain about 440,000 distinct CDR3 sequences, 20% of them seen just once; the ten biggest clones take up approximately 8.1%. A word on this clonotype: As yet, its antigen is unknown.

Germline-derived CDR1 and CDR2 are SGHRS and YFSETQ. Unmatched junction bases numbered 11, after V lost 4 bases and J lost 5 bases. The CDR3 is 15 amino acids. The rearrangement links TRBV5-1 to TRBJ1-2; 7 bases are a match to TRBD1. This clonotype originated in an adult woman who had mild COVID-19 (a few samples of this study predate the infection). Cell type and time point are not known. Sequences were obtained from PBMCs or a T cell subset sorted from them (not recorded which). The CDR3 reads CASSASGQSKYGYTF. The DNA of the CDR3 is TGCGCCAGCAGCGCGTCGGGACAGAGCAAATATGGCTACACCTTC.